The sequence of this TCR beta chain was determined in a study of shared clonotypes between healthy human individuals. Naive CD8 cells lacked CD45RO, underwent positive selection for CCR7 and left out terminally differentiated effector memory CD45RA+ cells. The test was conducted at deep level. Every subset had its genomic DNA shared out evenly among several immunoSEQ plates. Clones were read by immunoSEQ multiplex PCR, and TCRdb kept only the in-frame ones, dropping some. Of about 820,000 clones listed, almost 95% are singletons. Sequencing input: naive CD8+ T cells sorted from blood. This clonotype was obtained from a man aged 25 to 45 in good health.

CDR3 sequence (DNA): TGTGCCAGCAGCCCCCGACGCGCGGGAGGGCCCAATGAGCAGTTCTTC. It codes for CASSPRRAGGPNEQFF. The V and J genes are TRBV7-8 and TRBJ2-1; TRBD2 aligns across 9 bases. Germline trimming cut 5 bases from V and 6 bases from J; bases unmatched to any gene: 11. CDR3 length equals 16 residues. Germline lookup yields CDR1 SGHVS and CDR2 FQNEAQ.